One and the same sample provided the 12 T cell receptor beta chains below, sequenced in a study of shared clonotypes between healthy human individuals. Assay used: immunoSEQ multiplex PCR; TCRdb lists only in-frame clones, some missing. Of 2 million or so clones listed, approximately 95% were seen once; the top ten hold about 0.13%. Sequences were obtained from naive CD4+ T cells sorted from blood. Subset: CD45RA+ positively selected. Source of these receptors: a man aged 18-30 years in good health.

V is TRBV2 and J is TRBJ1-2; possibly TRBD1 for D (6 bases). V lost 6 bases and J lost 3, with 14 bases in between. The CDR3 extends over 14 amino acids. CDR1 is SNHLY, CDR2 FYNNEI, per germline. The CDR3 bases are TGTGCCAGCAGCCCTACAGGGTCGGACTATGGCTACACCTTC. Amino acids: CASSPTGSDYGYTF.

The rearrangement links TRBV21-1 to TRBJ2-1; TRBD1, as called in the table, went unchecked against the DNA. TRBV21-1 is a recognized pseudogene. The CDR3 runs to 15 residues. The CDR3, as DNA: TGTGCCAGCAGCAAAGGGCACAGCTCCTACAATGAGCAGTTCTTC. As protein: CASSKGHSSYNEQFF.

The chain couples TRBV7-2 to TRBJ2-1, with a possible D match to TRBD2 (5 bases). The CDR3 runs to 13 residues. Germline V CDR1 and CDR2: SGHTA, FQGNSA. Trimming took 2 bases from V and 9 from J, leaving 11 bases between them. The CDR3 DNA reads as TGTGCCAGCAGCTTAAATAGTCGGGGTGAGCAGTTCTTC. Translating it yields CASSLNSRGEQFF.

This chain links TRBV15 with TRBJ1-1; 7 bases map to TRBD1. There are 13 residues in the CDR3. The J segment lost 10 bases and the V segment lost 5 bases, leaving 10 bases of the junction unmatched. Germline values: CDR1 LNHNV, CDR2 YYDKDF (reference sequence). The CDR3, as DNA: TGTGCCACCAGCTGGGGACAGTTCCCCGGAGCTTTCTTT. Its protein is CATSWGQFPGAFF.

J is TRBJ2-1 and V is TRBV5-1; D remains ambiguous. Germline CDR1 is SGHRS and CDR2 is YFSETQ. The CDR3 extends over 15 amino acids. V lost 5 bases, J lost 8 bases, and 20 bases lay in between. The CDR3 sequence: CASSQERVVSHEQFF. CDR3 DNA sequence: TGCGCCAGCAGTCAGGAAAGGGTAGTTTCCCATGAGCAGTTCTTC.

About this clone itself: This sample also contains other DNA sequences that code for the same CDR3. V usage is TRBV7-9 and J usage is TRBJ2-3, with 8 bases that match TRBD2. Germline loops: CDR1 SEHNR, CDR2 FQNEAQ (reference sequence). V lost 4 bases, J lost 4 bases, and 4 bases stayed unmatched. CDR3 length: 14 residues. CDR3 loop: CASSSGTSADTQYF. CDR3 nucleotides: TGTGCCAGCAGCTCCGGGACTAGTGCAGATACGCAGTATTTT. Based on the CDR3 plus reference TRBV7-9 and TRBJ2-3, the full variable domain is DTGVSQNPRHKITKRGQNVTFRCDPISEHNRLYWYRQTLGQGPEFLTYFQNEAQLEKSRLLSDRFSAERPKGSFSTLEIQRTEQGDSAMYLCASSSGTSADTQYFGPGTRLTVL.

The sample holds a few counts of this clone. The identical CDR3 is also encoded by other nucleotide sequences in the sample. The genes are TRBV30 and TRBJ1-5; the D gene is possibly TRBD1 (6 bases). Looked up from germline, CDR1 is GTSNPN and CDR2 is SVGIG (reference sequence). The CDR3 has 13 residues. Trimming removed 5 bases at V and 6 bases at J, with 14 bases between. The CDR3 spells CAWGLGGSQPQHF. DNA of the CDR3: TGTGCCTGGGGACTCGGGGGCAGTCAGCCCCAGCATTTT.

The chain couples TRBV29-1 to TRBJ1-3; 9 positions match TRBD1. This CDR3 spans 16 amino acids. The junction had 11 bases not matched to a gene; V was cut back by 6 bases and J by 2 bases. In germline, CDR1 is SQVTM, CDR2 ANQGSEA. The CDR3 protein is CSVARDRDFTGNTIYF. The CDR3 DNA sequence: TGCAGCGTCGCCCGGGACAGGGATTTCACTGGAAACACCATATATTTT.

DNA of the CDR3: TGTGCCAGCAGTGCAGGGAAGTTAGATCAGCCCCAGCATTTT. Encoded protein: CASSAGKLDQPQHF. The chain is built from TRBV2 and TRBJ1-5, with a tentative D call TRBD1 (5 bases). Trimming removed 4 bases from V and 5 bases from J, with 12 bases in between. This CDR3 comprises 14 residues. Germline lookup yields CDR1 SNHLY and CDR2 FYNNEI.

This chain connects TRBV19 to TRBJ2-1; D ambiguous. The germline V and J ends were trimmed by 3 bases and 5 bases, with 11 bases remaining between them. The CDR3 contains 14 residues. Germline V gene lookup returns CDR1 LNHDA and CDR2 SQIVND (reference sequence). The CDR3 loop is CASSMVSLNNEQFF. The CDR3 nucleotides are TGTGCCAGTAGTATGGTGTCCCTAAACAATGAGCAGTTCTTC.

The rearrangement joins TRBV11-2 to TRBJ2-7, with TRBD1 matching over 7 bases. Per germline, CDR1 SGHAT and CDR2 FQNNGV. After removal of 4 bases from V and 1 base from J, the junction contained 1 base not matched to a gene. CDR3 length: 13 amino acids. Written as DNA, the CDR3 is TGTGCCAGCAGCTCAGGGGGTTCCTACGAGCAGTACTTC. Translating it yields CASSSGGSYEQYF.

The chain carries TRBV5-1 and TRBJ2-1, with 8 bases identical to TRBD1. The germline V gene has CDR1 SGHRS and CDR2 YFSETQ. There are 15 residues in the CDR3. V was clipped by 4 bases and J by 6 bases; unmatched bases: 9. The CDR3 DNA reads as TGCGCCAGCAGCCAACAGGGGGTTGTCGGCAATGAGCAGTTCTTC. The encoded protein is CASSQQGVVGNEQFF.